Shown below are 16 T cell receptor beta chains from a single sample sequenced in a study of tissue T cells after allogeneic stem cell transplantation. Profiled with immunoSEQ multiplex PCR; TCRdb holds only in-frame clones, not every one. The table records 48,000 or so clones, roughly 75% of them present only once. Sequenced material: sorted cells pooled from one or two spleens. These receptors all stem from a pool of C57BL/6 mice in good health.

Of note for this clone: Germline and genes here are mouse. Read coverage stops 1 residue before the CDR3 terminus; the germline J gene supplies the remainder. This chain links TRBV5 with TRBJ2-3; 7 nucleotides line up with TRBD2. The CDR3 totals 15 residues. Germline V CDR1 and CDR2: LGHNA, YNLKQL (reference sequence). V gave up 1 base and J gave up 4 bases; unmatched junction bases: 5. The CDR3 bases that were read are TGTGCCAGCAGCCAAGGGACTGGTCTCACAGAAACGCTGTAT. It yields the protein CASSQGTGLTETLY. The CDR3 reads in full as CASSQGTGLTETLYF.

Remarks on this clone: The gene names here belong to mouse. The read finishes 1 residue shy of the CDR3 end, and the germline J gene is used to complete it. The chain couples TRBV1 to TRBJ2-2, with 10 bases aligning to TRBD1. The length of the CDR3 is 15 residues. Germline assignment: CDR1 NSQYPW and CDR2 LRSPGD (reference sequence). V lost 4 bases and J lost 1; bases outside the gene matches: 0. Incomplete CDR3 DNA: TGCACCTGCAGTGGGACAGGGGGAAACACCGGGCAGCTCTAC. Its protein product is CTCSGTGGNTGQLY. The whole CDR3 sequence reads CTCSGTGGNTGQLYF.

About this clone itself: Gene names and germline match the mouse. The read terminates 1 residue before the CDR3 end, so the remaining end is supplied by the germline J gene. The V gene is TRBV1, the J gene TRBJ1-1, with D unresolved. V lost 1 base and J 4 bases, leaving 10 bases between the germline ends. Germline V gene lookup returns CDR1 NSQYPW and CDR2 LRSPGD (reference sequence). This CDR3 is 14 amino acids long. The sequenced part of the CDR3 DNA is TGCACCTGCAGTGCAGGGCAGGACGGCACAGAAGTCTTC. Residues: CTCSAGQDGTEVF. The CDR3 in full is CTCSAGQDGTEVFF. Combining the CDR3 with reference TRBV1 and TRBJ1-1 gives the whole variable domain VTLLEQNPRWRLVPRGQAVNLRCILKNSQYPWMSWYQQDLQKQLQWLFTLRSPGDKEVKSLPGADYLATRVTDTELRLQVANMSQGRTLYCTCSAGQDGTEVFFGKGTRLTVV.

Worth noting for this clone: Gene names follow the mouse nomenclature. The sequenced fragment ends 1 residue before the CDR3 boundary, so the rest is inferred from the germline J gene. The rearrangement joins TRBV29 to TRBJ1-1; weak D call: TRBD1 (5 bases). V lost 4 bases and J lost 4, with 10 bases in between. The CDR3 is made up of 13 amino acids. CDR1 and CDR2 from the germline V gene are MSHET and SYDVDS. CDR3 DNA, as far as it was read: TGTGCTAGCAGTTCTGGACACATCACAGAAGTCTTC. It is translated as CASSSGHITEVF. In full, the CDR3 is CASSSGHITEVFF.

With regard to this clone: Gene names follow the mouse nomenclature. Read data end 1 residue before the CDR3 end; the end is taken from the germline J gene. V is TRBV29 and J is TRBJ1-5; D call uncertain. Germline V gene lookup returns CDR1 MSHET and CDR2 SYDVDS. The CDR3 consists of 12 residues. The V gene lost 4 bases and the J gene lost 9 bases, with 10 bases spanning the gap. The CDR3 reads CASSSGEAAPLF. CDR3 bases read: TGTGCTAGCAGTTCCGGGGAGGCGGCTCCGCTT. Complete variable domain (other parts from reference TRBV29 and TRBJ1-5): DMKVTQMPRYLIKRMGENVLLECGQDMSHETMYWYRQDPGLGLQLIYISYDVDSNSEGDIPKGYRVSRKKREHFSLILDSAKTNQTSVYFCASSSGEAAPLFGEGTRLSVL.

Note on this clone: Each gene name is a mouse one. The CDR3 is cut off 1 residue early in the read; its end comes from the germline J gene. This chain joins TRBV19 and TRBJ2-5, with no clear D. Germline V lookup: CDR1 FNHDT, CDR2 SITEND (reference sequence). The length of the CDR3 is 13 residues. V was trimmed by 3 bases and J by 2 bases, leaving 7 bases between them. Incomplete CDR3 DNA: TGTGCCAGCAGTAACCAGATCCAAGACACCCAGTAC. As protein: CASSNQIQDTQY. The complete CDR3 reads CASSNQIQDTQYF.

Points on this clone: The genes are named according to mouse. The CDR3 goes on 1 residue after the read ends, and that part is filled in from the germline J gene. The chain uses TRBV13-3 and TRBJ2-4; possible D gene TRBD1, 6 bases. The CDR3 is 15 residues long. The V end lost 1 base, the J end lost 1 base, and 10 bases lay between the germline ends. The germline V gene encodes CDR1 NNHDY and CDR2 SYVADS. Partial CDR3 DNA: TGTGCCAGCAGTGATACCCGGACAGGTCAAAACACCTTGTAC. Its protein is CASSDTRTGQNTLY. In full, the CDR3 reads CASSDTRTGQNTLYF.

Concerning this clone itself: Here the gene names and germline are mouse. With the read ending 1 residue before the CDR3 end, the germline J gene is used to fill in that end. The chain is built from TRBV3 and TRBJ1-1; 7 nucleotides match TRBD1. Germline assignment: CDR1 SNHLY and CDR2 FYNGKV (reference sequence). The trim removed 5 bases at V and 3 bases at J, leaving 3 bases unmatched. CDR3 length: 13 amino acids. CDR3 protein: CASSRDRHTEVFF. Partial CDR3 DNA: TGTGCCAGCAGCCGGGACAGACACACAGAAGTCTTC.

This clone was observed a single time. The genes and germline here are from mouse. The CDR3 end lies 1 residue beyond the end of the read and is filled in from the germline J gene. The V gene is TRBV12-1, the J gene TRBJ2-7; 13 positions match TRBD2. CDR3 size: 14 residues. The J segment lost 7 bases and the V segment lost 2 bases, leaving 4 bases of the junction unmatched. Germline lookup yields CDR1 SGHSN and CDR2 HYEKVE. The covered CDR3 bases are TGTGCCAGCTCTCCCGGGACTGGGGGGGTAGAACAGTAC. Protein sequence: CASSPGTGGVEQY. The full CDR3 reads CASSPGTGGVEQYF. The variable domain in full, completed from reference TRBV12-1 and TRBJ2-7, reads DSGVVQSPRHIIKEKGGRSVLTCIPISGHSNVVWYQQTLGKELKFLIQHYEKVERDKGFLPSRFSVQQFDDYHSEMNMSALELEDSAMYFCASSPGTGGVEQYFGPGTRLTVL.

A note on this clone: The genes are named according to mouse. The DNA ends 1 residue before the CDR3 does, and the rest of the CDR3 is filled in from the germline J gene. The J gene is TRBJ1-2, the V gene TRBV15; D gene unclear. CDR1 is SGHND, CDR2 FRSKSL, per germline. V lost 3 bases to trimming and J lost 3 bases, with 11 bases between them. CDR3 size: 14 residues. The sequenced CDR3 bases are TGTGCCAGCAGTTTCGGGGAGACGGACTCCGACTACACC. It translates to CASSFGETDSDYT. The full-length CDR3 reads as CASSFGETDSDYTF. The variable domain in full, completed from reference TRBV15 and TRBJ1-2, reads DAGVTQTPRHEVAEKGQTIILKCEPVSGHNDLFWYRQTKIQGLELLSYFRSKSLMEDGGAFKDRFKAEMLNSSFSTLKIQPTEPKDSAVYLCASSFGETDSDYTFGSGTRLLVI.

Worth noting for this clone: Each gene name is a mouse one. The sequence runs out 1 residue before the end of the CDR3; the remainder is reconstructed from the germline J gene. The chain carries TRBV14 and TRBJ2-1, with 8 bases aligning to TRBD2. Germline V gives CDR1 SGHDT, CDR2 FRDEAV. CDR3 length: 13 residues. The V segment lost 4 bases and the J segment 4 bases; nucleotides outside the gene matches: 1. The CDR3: CASSRDWYAEQFF. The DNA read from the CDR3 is TGTGCCAGCAGTCGGGACTGGTATGCTGAGCAGTTC.

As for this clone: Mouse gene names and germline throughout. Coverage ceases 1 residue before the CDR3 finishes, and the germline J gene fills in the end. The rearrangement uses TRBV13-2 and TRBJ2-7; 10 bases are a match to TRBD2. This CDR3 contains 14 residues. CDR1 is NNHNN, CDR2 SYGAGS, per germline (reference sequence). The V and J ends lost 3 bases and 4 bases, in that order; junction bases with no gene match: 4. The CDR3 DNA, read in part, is TGTGCCAGCGGTGCCCGGACTGGGGGTTATGAACAGTAC. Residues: CASGARTGGYEQY. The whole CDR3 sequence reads CASGARTGGYEQYF.

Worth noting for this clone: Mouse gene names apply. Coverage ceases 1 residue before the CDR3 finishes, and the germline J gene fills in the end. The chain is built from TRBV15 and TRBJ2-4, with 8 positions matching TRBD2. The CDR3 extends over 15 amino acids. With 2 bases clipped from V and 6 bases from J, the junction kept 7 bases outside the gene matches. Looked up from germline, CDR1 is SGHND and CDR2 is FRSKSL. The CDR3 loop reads CASSLSLGGGNTLYF. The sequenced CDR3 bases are TGTGCCAGCAGTTTATCGCTGGGGGGAGGGAACACCTTGTAC.

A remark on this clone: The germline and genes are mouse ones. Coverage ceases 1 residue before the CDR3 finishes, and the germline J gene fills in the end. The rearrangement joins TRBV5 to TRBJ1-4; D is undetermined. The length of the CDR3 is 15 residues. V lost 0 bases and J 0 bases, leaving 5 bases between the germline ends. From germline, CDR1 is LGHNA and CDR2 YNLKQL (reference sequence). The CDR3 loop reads CASSQDLFSNERLFF. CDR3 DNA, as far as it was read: TGTGCCAGCAGCCAAGATCTTTTTTCCAACGAAAGATTATTT.

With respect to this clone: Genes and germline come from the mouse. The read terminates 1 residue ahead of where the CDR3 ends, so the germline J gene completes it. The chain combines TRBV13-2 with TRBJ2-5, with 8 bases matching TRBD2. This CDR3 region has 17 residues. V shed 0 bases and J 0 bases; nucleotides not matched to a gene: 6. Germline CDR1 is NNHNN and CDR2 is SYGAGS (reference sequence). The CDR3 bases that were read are TGTGCCAGCGGTGATGCGAGGGGGGGCCTTAACCAAGACACCCAGTAC. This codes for CASGDARGGLNQDTQY. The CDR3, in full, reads CASGDARGGLNQDTQYF.

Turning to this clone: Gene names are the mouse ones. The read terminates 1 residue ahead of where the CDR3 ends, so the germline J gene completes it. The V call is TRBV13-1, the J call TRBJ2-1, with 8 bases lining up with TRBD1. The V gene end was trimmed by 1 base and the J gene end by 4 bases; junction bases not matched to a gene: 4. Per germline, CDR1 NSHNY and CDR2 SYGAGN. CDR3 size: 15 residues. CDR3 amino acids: CASSDLTGVYAEQFF. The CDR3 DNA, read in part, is TGTGCCAGCAGTGATTTGACAGGGGTTTATGCTGAGCAGTTC.